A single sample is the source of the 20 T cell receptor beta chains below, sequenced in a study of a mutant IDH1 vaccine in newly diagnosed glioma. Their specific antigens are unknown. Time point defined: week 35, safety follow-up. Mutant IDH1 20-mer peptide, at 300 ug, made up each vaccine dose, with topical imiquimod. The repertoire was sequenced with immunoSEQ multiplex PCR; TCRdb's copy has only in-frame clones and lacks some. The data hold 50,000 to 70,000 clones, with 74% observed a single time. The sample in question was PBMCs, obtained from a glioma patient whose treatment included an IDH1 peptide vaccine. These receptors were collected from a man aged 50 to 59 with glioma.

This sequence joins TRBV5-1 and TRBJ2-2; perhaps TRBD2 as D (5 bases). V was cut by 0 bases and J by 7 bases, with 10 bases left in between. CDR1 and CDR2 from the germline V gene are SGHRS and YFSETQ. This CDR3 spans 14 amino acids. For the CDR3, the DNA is TGCGCCAGCAGCTTGGGTGCCGGGGACGGGGAGCTGTTTTTT. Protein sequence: CASSLGAGDGELFF.

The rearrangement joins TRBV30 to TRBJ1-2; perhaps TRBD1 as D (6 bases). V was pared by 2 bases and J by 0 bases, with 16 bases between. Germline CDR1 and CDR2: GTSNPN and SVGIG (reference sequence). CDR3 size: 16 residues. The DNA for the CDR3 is TGTGCCTGGAGTCTCCGGGGGGCGCCGGCTAACTATGGCTACACCTTC. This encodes CAWSLRGAPANYGYTF.

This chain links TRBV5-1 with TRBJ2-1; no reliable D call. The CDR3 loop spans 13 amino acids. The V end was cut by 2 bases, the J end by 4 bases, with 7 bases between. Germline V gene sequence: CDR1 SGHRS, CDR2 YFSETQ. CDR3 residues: CASSFDGYNEQFF. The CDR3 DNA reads TGCGCCAGCAGCTTCGACGGGTACAATGAGCAGTTCTTC.

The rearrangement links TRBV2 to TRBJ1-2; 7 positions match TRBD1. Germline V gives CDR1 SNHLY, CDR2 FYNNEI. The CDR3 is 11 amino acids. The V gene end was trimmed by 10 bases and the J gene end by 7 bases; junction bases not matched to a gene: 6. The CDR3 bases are TGTGCCACCTCCCCAGGGGGTGGCTACACCTTC. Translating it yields CATSPGGGYTF.

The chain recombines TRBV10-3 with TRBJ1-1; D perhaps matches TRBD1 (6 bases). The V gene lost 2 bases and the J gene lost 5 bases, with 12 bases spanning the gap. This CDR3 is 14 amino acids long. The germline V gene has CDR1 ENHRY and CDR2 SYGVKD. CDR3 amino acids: CAISEKGGGTEAFF. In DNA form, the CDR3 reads TGTGCCATCAGTGAGAAAGGGGGAGGGACTGAAGCTTTCTTT.

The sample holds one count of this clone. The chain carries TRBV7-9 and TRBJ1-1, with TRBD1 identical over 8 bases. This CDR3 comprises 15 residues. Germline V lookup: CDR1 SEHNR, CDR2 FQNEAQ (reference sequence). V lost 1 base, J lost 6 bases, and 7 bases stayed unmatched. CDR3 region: CASSLVAGGSAEAFF. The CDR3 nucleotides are TGTGCCAGCAGCTTAGTGGCAGGGGGCTCTGCTGAAGCTTTCTTT.

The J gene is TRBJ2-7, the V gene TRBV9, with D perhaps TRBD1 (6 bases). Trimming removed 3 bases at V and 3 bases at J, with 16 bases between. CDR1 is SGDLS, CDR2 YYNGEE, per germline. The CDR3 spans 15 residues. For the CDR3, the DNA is TGTGCCAGCAGCGCCTCTACAGGGTGGATCTACGAGCAGTACTTC. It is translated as CASSASTGWIYEQYF.

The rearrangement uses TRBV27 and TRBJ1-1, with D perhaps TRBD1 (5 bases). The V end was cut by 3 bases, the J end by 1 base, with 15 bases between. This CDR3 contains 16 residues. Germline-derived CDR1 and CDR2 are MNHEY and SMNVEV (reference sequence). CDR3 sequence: CASSFPPGGKNTEAFF. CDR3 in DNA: TGTGCCAGCAGTTTTCCCCCCGGGGGGAAGAACACTGAAGCTTTCTTT.

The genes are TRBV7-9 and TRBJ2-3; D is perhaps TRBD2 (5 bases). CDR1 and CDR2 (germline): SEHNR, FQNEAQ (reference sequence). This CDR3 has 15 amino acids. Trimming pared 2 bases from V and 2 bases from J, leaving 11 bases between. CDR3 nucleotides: TGTGCCAGCAGCTTACGCCTAGCCCTCACAGATACGCAGTATTTT. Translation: CASSLRLALTDTQYF.

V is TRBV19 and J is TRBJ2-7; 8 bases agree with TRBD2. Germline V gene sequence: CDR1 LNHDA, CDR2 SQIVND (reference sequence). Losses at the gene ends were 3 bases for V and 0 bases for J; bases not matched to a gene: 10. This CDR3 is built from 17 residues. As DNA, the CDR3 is TGTGCCAGTAGTATCCGATTAGGGCGGGGGGCCTCCTACGAGCAGTACTTC. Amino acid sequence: CASSIRLGRGASYEQYF.

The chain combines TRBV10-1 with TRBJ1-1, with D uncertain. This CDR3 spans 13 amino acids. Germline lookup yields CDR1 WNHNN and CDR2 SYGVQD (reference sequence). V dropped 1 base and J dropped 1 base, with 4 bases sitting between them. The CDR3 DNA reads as TGCGCCAGCAGTGAGTACAGGAACACTGAAGCTTTCTTT. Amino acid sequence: CASSEYRNTEAFF.

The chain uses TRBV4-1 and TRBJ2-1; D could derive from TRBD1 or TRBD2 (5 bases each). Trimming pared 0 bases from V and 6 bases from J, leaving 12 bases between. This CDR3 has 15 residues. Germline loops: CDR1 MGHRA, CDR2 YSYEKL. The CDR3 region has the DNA TGCGCCAGCAGCCAAGACCAGGGACGGTTCAATGAGCAGTTCTTC. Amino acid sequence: CASSQDQGRFNEQFF.

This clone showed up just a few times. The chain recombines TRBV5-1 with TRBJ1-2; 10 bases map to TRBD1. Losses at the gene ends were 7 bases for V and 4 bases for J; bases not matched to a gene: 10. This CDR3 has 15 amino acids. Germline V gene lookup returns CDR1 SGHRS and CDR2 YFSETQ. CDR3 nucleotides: TGCGCCAGCCGGGTTGACAGGGGGCAGGGCTATGGCTACACCTTC. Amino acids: CASRVDRGQGYGYTF.

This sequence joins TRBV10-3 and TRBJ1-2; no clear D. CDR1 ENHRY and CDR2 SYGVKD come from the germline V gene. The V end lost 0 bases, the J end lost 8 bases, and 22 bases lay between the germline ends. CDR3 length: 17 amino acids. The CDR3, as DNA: TGTGCCATCAGTGAGTCTACACCGGGGAGTCTGAGCCGCGGCTACACCTTC. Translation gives CAISESTPGSLSRGYTF.

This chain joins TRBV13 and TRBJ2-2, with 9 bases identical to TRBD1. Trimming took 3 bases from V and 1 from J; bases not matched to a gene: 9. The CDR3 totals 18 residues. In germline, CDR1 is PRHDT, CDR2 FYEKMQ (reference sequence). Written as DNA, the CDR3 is TGTGCCAGCAGCTTGACGGGTCTGGGACAGGGGAACACCGGGGAGCTGTTTTTT. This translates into CASSLTGLGQGNTGELFF.

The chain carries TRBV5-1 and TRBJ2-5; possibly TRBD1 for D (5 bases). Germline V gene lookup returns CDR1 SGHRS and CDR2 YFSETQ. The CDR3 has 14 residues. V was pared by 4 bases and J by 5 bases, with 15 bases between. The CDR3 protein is CASSPDSLGETQYF. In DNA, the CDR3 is TGCGCCAGCAGCCCCGACAGTCTGGGGGAGACCCAGTACTTC.

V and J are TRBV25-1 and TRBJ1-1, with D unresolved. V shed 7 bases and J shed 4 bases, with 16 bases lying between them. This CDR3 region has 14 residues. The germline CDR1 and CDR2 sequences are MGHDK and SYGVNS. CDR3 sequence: CASNSPPGATEAFF. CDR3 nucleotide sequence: TGTGCCAGCAACTCCCCCCCCGGTGCCACTGAAGCTTTCTTT.

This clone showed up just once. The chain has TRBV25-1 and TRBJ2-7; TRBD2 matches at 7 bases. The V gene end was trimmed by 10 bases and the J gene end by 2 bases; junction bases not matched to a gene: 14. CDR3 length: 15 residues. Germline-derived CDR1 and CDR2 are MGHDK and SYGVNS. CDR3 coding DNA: TGTGCCACCCTCGGGGGGACGGTAAGTCCCTACGAGCAGTACTTC. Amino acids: CATLGGTVSPYEQYF.

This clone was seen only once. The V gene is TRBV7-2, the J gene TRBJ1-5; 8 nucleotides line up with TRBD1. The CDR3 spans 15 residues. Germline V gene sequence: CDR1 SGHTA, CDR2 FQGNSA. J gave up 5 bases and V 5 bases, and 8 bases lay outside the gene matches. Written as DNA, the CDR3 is TGTGCCAGCAGCCCGGCAGGACAGGGACATCAGCCCCAGCATTTT. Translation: CASSPAGQGHQPQHF.

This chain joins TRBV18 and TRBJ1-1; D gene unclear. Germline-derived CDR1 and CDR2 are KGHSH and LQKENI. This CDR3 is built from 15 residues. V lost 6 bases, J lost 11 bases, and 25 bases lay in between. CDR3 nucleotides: TGTGCCAGCTCCCAACCTGGTTACTCCAGCGAGTGGGCTTTCTTT. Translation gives CASSQPGYSSEWAFF.